What follows describes a single TCR beta chain. Its antigen is as yet unknown. The germline V gene encodes CDR1 LNHDA and CDR2 SQIVND (reference sequence). The CDR3 is 13 amino acids. J was trimmed by 3 bases and V by 9 bases; bases with no gene match: 7. This record belongs to a study of long-term antiretroviral therapy in people with HIV. Findings and limits, study-wide: Even long-term ART left TRB diversity below transplant donor controls, despite gains.

A v3.0 immunoSEQ assay was performed at survey level. The sequencing target was about 35,000-50,000 T-cell genomes per sample. TCRdb keeps only in-frame clones here, not all; method: immunoSEQ multiplex PCR. The sample lists some 23,000 clones, about 80% occurring once. The study drew at least one pre-ART and at least two post-ART PBMC samples from every donor. This chain links TRBV19 with TRBJ1-1; TRBD1 matches at 7 bases. This sample comprised unsorted PBMCs, obtained 1.1 years before starting antiretroviral therapy. This receptor was taken from a woman between 40 and 55 years old with HIV. The CDR3 spells CASRQGDYTEAFF. The CDR3, as DNA: TGTGCCAGCCGGCAGGGGGATTACACTGAAGCTTTCTTT.